This T cell receptor beta chain was recovered during a study of graft-versus-host responses after intestinal transplantation. Study as a whole: Every transplant recipient was induced with anti-thymocyte globulin, then maintained on tacrolimus and steroids for about 3 years. Whole-study results and caveats: The study found high graft-versus-host to host-versus-graft clonal ratios in allografts of patients with graft-donor T cell macrochimerism. Recipient marrow contained GvH clones, some of which appeared first in ileum or blood. Peak GvH clone levels in circulation were associated with early post-transplant HvG declines.

A word on this clone: Its antigen is as yet unknown.

The germline V gene has CDR1 SGHAT and CDR2 FQDESV (reference sequence). This CDR3 comprises 15 residues. V dropped 6 bases and J dropped 1; count of bases not matched to a gene: 5. The protocol was immunoSEQ multiplex PCR, while the TCRdb copy is restricted to in-frame clones and leaves out a portion. The sample gives about 90,000 clones, 90% to 95% of which show up once; about 0.5% is in the top ten. V is TRBV11-1 and J is TRBJ2-1, with 8 bases that match TRBD2. The material sequenced was unstimulated CD8+ T cells sorted from spleen or lymph node cells, taken before intestinal transplant. This TCR was recovered from a human donor who received an intestinal transplant. The CDR3 coding sequence is TGTGCCAGCAGTATTCAGCGGGAGTCCTACAATGAGCAGTTCTTC. Translation gives CASSIQRESYNEQFF.